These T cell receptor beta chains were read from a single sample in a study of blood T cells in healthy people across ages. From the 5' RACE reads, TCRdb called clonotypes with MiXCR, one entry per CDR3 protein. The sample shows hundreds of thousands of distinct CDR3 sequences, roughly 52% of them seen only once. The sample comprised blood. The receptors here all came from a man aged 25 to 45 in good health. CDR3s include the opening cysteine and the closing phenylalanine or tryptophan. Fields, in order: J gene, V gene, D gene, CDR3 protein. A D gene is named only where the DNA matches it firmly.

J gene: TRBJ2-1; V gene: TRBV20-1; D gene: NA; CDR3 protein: CSARDSRGGEQFF
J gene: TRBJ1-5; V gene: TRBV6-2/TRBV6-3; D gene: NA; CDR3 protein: CASSYRRGGNQPQHF
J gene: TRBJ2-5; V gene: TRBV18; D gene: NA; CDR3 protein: CVSSPRSAQETQYF
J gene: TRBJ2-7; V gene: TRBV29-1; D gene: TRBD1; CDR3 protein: CSVESQGAPGEQYF
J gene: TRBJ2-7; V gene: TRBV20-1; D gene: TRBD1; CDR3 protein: CSAKTGHYEQYF
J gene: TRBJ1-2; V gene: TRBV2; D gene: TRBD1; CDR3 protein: CARGTEANYGYTF
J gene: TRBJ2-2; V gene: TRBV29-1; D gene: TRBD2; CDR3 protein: CSARTSGGSNTGELFF
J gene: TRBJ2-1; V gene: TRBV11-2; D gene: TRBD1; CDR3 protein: CASSPRAVPAGGLAHEQFF
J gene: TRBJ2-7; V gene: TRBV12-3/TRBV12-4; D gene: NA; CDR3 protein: CASRPRGIYEQYF
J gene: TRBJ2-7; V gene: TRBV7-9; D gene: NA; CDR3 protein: CASSITGQAFGEQYF
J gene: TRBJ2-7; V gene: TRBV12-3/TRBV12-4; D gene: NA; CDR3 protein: CASSLRASLYEQYF
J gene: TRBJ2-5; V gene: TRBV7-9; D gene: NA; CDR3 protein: CASSRHAGQFLQETQYF
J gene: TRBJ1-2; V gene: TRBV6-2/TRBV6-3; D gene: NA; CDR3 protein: CASSPGGRFGGYTF
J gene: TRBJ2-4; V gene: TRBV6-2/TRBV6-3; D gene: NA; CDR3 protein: CASSSGLKAGKNIQYF
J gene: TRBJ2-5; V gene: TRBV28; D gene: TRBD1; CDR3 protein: CASNQPGQQETQYF
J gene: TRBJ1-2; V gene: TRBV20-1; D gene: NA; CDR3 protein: CSAITGGEDYGYTF
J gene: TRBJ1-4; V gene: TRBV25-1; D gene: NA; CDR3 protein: CASSVYREGGQLDEKLFF
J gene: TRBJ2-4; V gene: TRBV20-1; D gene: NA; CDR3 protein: CSASGVSGAKNIQYF
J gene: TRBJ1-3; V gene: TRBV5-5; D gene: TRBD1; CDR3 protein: CASSQRQGVTLAGNTIYF
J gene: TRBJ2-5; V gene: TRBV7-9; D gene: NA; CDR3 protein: CASAPRAQETQYF
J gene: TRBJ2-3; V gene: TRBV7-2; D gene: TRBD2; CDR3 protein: CASSLGLAGAISTDTQYF
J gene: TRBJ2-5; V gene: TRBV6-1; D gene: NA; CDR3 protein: CASSEASTSRKQYF
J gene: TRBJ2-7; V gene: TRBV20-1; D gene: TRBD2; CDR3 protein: CSAREIPSGGILTYEQYF
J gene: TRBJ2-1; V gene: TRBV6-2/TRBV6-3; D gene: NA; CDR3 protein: CASSPTRNSYNEQFF
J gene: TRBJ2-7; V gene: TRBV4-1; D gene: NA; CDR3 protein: CASSQSRTASYEQYF
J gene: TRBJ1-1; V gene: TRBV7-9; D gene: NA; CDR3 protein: CASSKQGQNTEAFF
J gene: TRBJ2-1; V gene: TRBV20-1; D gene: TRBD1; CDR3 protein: CSAQGQGWDNEQFF
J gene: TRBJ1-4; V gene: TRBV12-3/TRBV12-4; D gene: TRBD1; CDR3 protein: CTSSPQGATNEKLFF
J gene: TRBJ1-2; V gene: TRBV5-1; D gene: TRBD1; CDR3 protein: CASSSGQASLNYGYTF
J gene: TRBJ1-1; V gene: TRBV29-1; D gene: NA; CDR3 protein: CSVEVGRDTEAFF
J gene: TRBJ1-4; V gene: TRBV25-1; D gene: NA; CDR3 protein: CASSGYREANEKLFF
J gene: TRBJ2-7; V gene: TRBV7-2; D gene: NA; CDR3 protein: CASTLGQGGYEQYF
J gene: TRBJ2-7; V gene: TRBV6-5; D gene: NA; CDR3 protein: CASSTGHRTSYEQYF
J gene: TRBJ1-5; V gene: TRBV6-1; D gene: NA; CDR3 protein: CASSEGPTPSDPQHF
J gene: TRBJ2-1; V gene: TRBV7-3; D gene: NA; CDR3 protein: CASSFPGAEQFF
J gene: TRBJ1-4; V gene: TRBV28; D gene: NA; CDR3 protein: CASSFQTRGEKLFF
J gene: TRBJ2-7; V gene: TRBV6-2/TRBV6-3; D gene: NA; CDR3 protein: CASREWGYEQYF
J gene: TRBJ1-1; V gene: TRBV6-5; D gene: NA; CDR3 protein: CASRPGPQGAEAFF
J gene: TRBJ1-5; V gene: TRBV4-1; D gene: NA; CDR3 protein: CASSQDQTIGPHQPQHF
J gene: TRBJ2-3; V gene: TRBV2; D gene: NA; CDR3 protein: CASSEQGGIGTDTQYF
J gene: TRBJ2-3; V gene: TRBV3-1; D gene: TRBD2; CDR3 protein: CASSRTSGKSDTQYF
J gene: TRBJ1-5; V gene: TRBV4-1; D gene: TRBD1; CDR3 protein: CTSSREGQNSNQPQHF
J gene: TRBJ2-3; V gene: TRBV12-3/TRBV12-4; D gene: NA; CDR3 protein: CASRRVGTDTQYF
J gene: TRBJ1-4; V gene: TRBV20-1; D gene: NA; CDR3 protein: CSAEGPATNEKLFF
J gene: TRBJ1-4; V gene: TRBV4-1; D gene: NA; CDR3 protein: CASSQVHKTNGKLFF
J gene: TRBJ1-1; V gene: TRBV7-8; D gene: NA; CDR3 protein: CASSPATEAFF
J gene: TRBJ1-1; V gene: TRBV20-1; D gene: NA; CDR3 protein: CSARNRDGNTEAFF
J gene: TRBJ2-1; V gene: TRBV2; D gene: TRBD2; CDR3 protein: CASRTGGGYNEQFF